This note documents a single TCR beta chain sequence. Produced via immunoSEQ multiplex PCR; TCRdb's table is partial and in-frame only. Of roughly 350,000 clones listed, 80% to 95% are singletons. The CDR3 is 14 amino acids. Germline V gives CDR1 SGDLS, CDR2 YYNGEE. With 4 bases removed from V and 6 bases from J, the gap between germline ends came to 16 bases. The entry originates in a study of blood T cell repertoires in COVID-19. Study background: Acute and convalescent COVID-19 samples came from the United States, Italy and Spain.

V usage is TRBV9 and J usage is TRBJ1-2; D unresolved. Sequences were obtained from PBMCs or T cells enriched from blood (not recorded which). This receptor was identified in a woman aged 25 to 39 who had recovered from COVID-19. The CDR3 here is CASSLRGMSDGYTF. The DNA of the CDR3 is TGTGCCAGCAGCCTCAGAGGTATGTCGGATGGCTACACCTTC.